This entry lists 19 T cell receptor beta chains sequenced from one sample in a study of neurological immune-mediated disorders. TCRdb passed the 5' RACE reads through MiXCR, listing each CDR3 protein once. Among 40,000 to 50,000 distinct CDR3 sequences listed, less than 2% were seen once. The source material was PBMCs. These receptor sequences come from a woman in her thirties or forties with multiple sclerosis.

This clonotype was counted at least ten times. J is TRBJ1-6 and V is TRBV7-2; TRBD1 might be the D (5 bases). The length of the CDR3 is 13 residues. Germline CDR1 and CDR2: SGHTA and FQGNSA. Between the trimmed V and J ends, which lost 7 bases and 8 bases, there was a span of 12 bases. CDR3 DNA: TGTGCCAGCAACTACCGGGGGGATTCACCCCTCCACTTT. The encoded protein is CASNYRGDSPLHF.

This clonotype was seen only a few times. This chain connects TRBV20-1 to TRBJ1-1, with D perhaps TRBD1 (6 bases). This CDR3 is built from 12 residues. Germline V lookup: CDR1 DFQATT, CDR2 SNEGSKA (reference sequence). Trimming left V 7 bases short and J 1 base short, with 10 bases between. Here the CDR3 reads CSVQTGNTEAFF. CDR3 coding DNA: TGCAGTGTCCAGACAGGGAACACTGAAGCTTTCTTT.

Many counts were recorded for this clonotype. CDR3 DNA: TGCGCCAGCAGCGACGGACTAGCGGGGACGAAGACCCAGTACTTC. It encodes CASSDGLAGTKTQYF. The chain joins TRBV5-1 to TRBJ2-5, with 12 bases lining up with TRBD2. The junction had 7 bases not matched to a gene; V was cut back by 4 bases and J by 6 bases. CDR3 size: 15 residues. Per the germline V gene, CDR1 is SGHRS and CDR2 is YFSETQ.

This clonotype appeared many times. The chain carries TRBV3-1 and TRBJ2-1; 9 bases align to TRBD2. The trim removed 5 bases at V and 6 bases at J, leaving 8 bases unmatched. Germline CDR1 and CDR2: LGHDT and YNNKEL (reference sequence). The CDR3 is 15 residues long. The CDR3 sequence is CASSKQSGRPNEQFF. Written as DNA, the CDR3 is TGTGCCAGCAGCAAACAGAGCGGGAGGCCCAATGAGCAGTTCTTC.

This clonotype came up many times. The V gene is TRBV6-2 or TRBV6-3, the J gene TRBJ2-3, with D unresolved. Trimming shortened V by 0 bases and J by 2 bases, and 9 bases separated the two germline ends. Germline CDR1 is MNHEY and CDR2 is SVGEGT. CDR3 length: 15 residues. The CDR3 sequence is CASSYSRRDTDTQYF. The CDR3 coding sequence is TGTGCCAGCAGTTACTCGAGAAGAGACACAGATACGCAGTATTTT.

In this sample, this clonotype turned up many times. The chain recombines TRBV5-1 with TRBJ2-1; maybe TRBD2 (5 bases). Germline V CDR1 and CDR2: SGHRS, YFSETQ. V was shortened by 0 bases and J by 6 bases, with 7 bases between the two germline ends. CDR3 size: 13 residues. For the CDR3, the DNA is TGCGCCAGCAGCTTGGAAGGAGGCAATGAGCAGTTCTTC. It specifies CASSLEGGNEQFF. Complete variable domain (other parts from reference TRBV5-1 and TRBJ2-1): KAGVTQTPRYLIKTRGQQVTLSCSPISGHRSVSWYQQTPGQGLQFLFEYFSETQRNKGNFPGRFSGRQFSNSRSEMNVSTLELGDSALYLCASSLEGGNEQFFGPGTRLTVL.

In this sample, this clonotype turned up many times. The chain employs TRBV5-1 and TRBJ2-3, with 7 positions matching TRBD1. Trimming cost V 0 bases and J 3 bases; bases outside gene matches: 10. In germline, CDR1 is SGHRS, CDR2 YFSETQ. CDR3 length: 17 residues. CDR3 amino acids: CASSLGTGGGWTDTQYF. CDR3 sequence (DNA): TGCGCCAGCAGCTTGGGGACAGGCGGCGGCTGGACAGATACGCAGTATTTT.

This clonotype was seen more than once but under ten times. The chain recombines TRBV6-9 with TRBJ2-2; 7 bases map to TRBD1. Germline V CDR1 and CDR2: MNHGY, SVAAGI. The CDR3 consists of 15 residues. J lost 4 bases, V lost 6 bases, and 8 bases had no gene match. For the CDR3, the DNA is TGTGCCAGCAGAACAGGGGCGAGGACCACCGGGGAGCTGTTTTTT. Translating gives CASRTGARTTGELFF.

This clonotype is judged medium-sized. The chain uses TRBV4-1 and TRBJ2-5; no definite D call. This CDR3 comprises 17 residues. Germline V gene sequence: CDR1 MGHRA, CDR2 YSYEKL. V lost 0 bases, J lost 1 base, and 15 bases lay in between. The DNA for the CDR3 is TGCGCCAGCAGCCAAGATCTCCAGGAGTGGGGCCAAGAGACCCAGTACTTC. Its protein product is CASSQDLQEWGQETQYF.

This clonotype was counted ten times or more. This sequence joins TRBV7-2 and TRBJ2-7, with 8 positions matching TRBD2. The trim removed 1 base at V and 4 bases at J, leaving 9 bases unmatched. Germline lookup yields CDR1 SGHTA and CDR2 FQGNSA. The CDR3 has 16 amino acids. CDR3 nucleotide sequence: TGTGCCAGCAGCTTAGGGTCCGGGGGGGCCCGGTACGAGCAGTACTTC. Translating gives CASSLGSGGARYEQYF.

This clonotype was observed a handful of times. CDR3 region: CASSLSQLYGYTF. Here the CDR3 DNA reads TGTGCCAGCAGCTTATCCCAGCTGTATGGCTACACCTTC. This chain uses TRBV11-2 with TRBJ1-2; D not resolved. The CDR3 length is 13 residues. Germline loops: CDR1 SGHAT, CDR2 FQNNGV. The V end lost 2 bases, the J end lost 5 bases, and 9 bases lay between the germline ends.

This clonotype showed up many times. The gene calls are TRBV5-1 and TRBJ2-5; D gene unclear. Germline CDR1 is SGHRS and CDR2 is YFSETQ. The CDR3 consists of 13 residues. V gave up 0 bases and J gave up 5 bases, with 8 bases separating them. The CDR3 loop reads CASSLDVAETQYF. DNA of the CDR3: TGCGCCAGCAGCTTGGACGTGGCGGAGACCCAGTACTTC.

This clonotype was picked up many times. V usage is TRBV12-3 or TRBV12-4 and J usage is TRBJ1-1; D gene uncertain. This CDR3 is 11 amino acids long. Trimming took off 6 bases at V and 8 bases at J, with 10 bases between the two ends. Here the CDR3 reads CASSARSEAFF. In DNA form, the CDR3 reads TGTGCCAGCAGCGCGCGATCGGAAGCTTTCTTT.

This clonotype was seen ten or more times. V and J are TRBV10-3 and TRBJ2-3, with D maybe TRBD2 (6 bases). The germline gives CDR1 ENHRY, CDR2 SYGVKD. CDR3 size: 12 residues. Trimming stripped 3 bases from V and 10 bases from J, with 11 bases between. The CDR3 protein is CAISDGGDAQYF. CDR3 nucleotide sequence: TGTGCCATCAGTGACGGCGGGGACGCGCAGTATTTT.

Ten or more counts support this clonotype. The chain joins TRBV2 to TRBJ1-6, with 7 bases that match TRBD1. This CDR3 has 15 amino acids. Trimming cost V 1 base and J 10 bases; bases outside gene matches: 7. CDR1 is SNHLY and CDR2 is FYNNEI in the germline V gene. CDR3 sequence (DNA): TGTGCCAGCAGTGAAGTACAGGGGACCGGGTCACCCCTCCACTTT. This codes for CASSEVQGTGSPLHF.

This clonotype was detected ten times or more. This chain uses TRBV5-1 with TRBJ2-3; possibly TRBD1 or TRBD2 for D (5 bases each). Between the trimmed V and J ends, which lost 1 base and 10 bases, there was a span of 16 bases. The CDR3 runs 14 residues. CDR1 and CDR2 from the germline V gene are SGHRS and YFSETQ. CDR3 sequence: CASSLYRQRSPQYF. The CDR3, as DNA: TGCGCCAGCAGCTTGTACCGACAGCGGTCTCCGCAGTATTTT.

This clonotype appeared many times. This chain joins TRBV9 and TRBJ2-1; the D gene is possibly TRBD2 (6 bases). V shed 4 bases and J shed 8 bases, with 19 bases lying between them. CDR1 and CDR2 from the germline V gene are SGDLS and YYNGEE. The CDR3 extends over 15 amino acids. The CDR3 reads CASSKRDSTSDEQFF. The CDR3 bases are TGTGCCAGCAGCAAACGGGACTCTACGAGCGATGAGCAGTTCTTC.

This clonotype was observed at least ten times. This chain connects TRBV10-3 to TRBJ2-1; D may match TRBD1 or TRBD2 (5 bases each). Between the trimmed V and J ends, which lost 7 bases and 9 bases, there was a span of 19 bases. CDR1 is ENHRY, CDR2 SYGVKD, per germline. This CDR3 is 14 amino acids long. This chain's CDR3 is CAITQGEVQGEQFF. The CDR3, as DNA: TGTGCCATCACCCAGGGAGAGGTGCAAGGTGAGCAGTTCTTC.

This clonotype was observed at least ten times. The chain joins TRBV20-1 to TRBJ2-1; a possible D gene is TRBD2 (6 bases). The germline V gene encodes CDR1 DFQATT and CDR2 SNEGSKA (reference sequence). The germline V and J ends were trimmed by 3 bases and 2 bases, with 11 bases remaining between them. The CDR3 contains 14 residues. The CDR3 region is CSAREGPPYNEQFF. In DNA form, the CDR3 reads TGCAGTGCTAGGGAGGGGCCACCCTACAATGAGCAGTTCTTC.